This T cell receptor (beta chain) was identified in a study of cytomegalovirus exposure and HLA in healthy donors. Study-wide context: A data release that came early held around 85 million unique TCRs from HLA-typed donors.

The PCR ran on 60 Vbeta and 13 Jbeta primers. Authors' processing steps: A later analysis tallied tens of millions of unique TCR beta chains, 10 million to 12 million of them shared. This table comes from immunoSEQ multiplex PCR, and its TCRdb copy is limited to in-frame clones, with some not included. V and J calls and clone size are copied from that table; D and trimming were computed from the DNA. The data contain roughly 190,000 clones, roughly 79% of them seen just once; the ten biggest clones take up about 1.9%. Regarding this clone: No antigen is known for it.

Study observations and caveats: For TCR beta chains, V- and J-gene trimming was later linked to a missense DCLRE1C variant. Cytomegalovirus-associated status was assigned to some 180 TCR beta chains.

After removal of 2 bases from V and 3 bases from J, the junction contained 5 bases not matched to a gene. Germline lookup yields CDR1 SEHNR and CDR2 FQNEAQ (reference sequence). This CDR3 spans 15 amino acids. The V call is TRBV7-9, the J call TRBJ2-5; TRBD1 matches at 8 bases. The source of this sequence is a woman in her twenties or thirties in good health and CMV-seropositive. The sample taken for sequencing was PBMCs. The CDR3 is CASSLPTGEKETQYF. The CDR3 nucleotides read TGTGCCAGCAGCTTACCGACAGGGGAAAAAGAGACCCAGTACTTC.